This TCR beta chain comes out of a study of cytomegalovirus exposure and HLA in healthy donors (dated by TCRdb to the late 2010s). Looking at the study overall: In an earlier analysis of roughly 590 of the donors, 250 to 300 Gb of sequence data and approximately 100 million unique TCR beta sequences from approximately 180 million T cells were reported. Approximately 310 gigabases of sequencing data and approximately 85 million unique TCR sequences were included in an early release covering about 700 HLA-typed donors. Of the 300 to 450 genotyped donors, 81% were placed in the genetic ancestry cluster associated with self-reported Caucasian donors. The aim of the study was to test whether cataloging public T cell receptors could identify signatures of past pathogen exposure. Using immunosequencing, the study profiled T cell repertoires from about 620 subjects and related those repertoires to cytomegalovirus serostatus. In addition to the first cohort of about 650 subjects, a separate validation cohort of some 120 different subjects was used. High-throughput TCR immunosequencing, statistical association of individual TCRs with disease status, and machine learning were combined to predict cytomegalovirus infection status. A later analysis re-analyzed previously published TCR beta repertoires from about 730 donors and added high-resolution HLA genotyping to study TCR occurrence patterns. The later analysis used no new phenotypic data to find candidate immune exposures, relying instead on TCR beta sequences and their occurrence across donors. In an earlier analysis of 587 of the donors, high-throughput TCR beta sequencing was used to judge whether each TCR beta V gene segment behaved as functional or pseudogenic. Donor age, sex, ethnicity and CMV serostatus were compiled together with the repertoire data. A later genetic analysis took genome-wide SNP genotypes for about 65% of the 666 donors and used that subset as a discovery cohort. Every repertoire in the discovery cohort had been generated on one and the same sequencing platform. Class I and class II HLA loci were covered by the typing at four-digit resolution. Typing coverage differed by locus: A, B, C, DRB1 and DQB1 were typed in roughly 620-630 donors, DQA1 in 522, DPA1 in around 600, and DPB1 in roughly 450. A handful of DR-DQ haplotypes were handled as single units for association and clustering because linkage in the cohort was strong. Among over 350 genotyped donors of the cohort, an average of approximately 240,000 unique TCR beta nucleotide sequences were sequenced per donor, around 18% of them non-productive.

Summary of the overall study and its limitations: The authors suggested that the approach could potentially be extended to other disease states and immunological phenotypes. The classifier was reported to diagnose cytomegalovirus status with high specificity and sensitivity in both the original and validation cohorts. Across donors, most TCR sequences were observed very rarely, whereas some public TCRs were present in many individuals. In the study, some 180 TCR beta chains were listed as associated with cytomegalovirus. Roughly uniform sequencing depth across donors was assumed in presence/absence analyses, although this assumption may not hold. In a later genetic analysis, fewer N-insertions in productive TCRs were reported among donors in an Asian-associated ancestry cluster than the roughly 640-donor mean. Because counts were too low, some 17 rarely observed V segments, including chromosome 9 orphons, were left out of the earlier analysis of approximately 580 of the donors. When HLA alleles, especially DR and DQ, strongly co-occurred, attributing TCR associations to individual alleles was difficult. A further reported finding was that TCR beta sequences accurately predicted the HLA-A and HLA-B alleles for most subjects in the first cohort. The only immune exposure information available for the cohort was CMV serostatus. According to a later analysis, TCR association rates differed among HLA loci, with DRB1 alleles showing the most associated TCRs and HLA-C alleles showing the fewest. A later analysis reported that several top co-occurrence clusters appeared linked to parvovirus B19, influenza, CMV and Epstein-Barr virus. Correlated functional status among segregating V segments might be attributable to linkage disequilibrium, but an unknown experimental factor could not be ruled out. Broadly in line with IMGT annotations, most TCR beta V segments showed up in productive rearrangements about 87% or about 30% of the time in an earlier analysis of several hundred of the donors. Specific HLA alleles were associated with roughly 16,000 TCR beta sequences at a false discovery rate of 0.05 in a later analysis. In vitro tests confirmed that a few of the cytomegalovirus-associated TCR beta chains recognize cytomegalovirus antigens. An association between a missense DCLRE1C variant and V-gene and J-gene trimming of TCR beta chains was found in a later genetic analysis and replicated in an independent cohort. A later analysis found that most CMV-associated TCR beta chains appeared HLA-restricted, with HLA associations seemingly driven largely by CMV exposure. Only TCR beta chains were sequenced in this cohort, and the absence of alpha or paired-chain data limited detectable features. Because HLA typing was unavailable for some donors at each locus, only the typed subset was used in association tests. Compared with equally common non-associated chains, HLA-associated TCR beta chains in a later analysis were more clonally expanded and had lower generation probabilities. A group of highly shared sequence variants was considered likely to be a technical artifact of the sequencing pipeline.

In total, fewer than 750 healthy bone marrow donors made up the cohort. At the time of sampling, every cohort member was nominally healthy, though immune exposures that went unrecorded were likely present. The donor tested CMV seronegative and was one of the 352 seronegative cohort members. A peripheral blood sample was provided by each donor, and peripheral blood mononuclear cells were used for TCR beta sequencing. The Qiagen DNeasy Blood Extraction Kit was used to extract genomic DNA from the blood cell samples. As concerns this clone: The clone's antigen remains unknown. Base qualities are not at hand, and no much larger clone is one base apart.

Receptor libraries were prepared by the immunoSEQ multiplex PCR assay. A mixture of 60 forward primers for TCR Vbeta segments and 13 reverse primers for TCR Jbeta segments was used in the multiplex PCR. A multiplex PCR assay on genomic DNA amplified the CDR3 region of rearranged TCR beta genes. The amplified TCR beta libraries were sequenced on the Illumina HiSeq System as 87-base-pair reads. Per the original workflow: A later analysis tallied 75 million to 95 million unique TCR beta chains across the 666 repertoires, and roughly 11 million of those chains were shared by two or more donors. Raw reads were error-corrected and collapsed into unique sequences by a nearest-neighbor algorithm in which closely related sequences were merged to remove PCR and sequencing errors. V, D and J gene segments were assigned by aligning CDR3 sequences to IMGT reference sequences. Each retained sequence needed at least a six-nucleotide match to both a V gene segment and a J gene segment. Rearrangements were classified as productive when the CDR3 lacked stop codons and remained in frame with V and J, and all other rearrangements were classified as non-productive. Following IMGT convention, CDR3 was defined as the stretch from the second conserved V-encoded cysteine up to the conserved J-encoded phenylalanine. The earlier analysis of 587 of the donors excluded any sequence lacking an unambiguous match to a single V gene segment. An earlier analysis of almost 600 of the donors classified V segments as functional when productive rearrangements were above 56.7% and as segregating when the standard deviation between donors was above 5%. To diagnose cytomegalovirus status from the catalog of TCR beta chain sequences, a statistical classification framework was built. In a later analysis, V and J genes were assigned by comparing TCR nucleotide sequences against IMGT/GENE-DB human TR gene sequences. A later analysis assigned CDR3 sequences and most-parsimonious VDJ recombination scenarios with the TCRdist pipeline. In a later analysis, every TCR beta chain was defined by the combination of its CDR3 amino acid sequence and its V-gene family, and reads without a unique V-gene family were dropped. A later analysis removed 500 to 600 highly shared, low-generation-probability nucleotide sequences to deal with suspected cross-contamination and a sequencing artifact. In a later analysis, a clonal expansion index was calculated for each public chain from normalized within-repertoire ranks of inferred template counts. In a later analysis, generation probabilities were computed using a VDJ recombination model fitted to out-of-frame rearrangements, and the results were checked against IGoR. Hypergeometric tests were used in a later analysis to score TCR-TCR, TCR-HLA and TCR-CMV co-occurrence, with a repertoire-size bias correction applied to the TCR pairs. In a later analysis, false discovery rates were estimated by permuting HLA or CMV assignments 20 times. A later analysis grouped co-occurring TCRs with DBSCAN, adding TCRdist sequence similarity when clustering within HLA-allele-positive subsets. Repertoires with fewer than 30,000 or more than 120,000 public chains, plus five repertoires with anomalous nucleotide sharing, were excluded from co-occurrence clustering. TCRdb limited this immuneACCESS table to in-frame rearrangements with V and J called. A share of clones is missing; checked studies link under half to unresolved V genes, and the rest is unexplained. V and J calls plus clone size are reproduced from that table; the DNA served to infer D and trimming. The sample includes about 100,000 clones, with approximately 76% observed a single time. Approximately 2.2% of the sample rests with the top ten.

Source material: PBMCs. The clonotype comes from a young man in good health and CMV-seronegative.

The nucleotide sequence reads TGTGCCAGCAGCGTAGGACAGTCCTACGAGCAGTACTTC. This sequence encodes CASSVGQSYEQYF. This chain is built from TRBV9 and TRBJ2-7, with TRBD1 as a weak D call on 5 bases. The CDR3 contains 13 residues, cysteine and phenylalanine counted. Only the CDR3 DNA stays, 39 bases, in frame from base 1. The germline V gene gives CDR1 as SGDLS and CDR2 as YYNGEE. V gives up 0 bases and J gives up 1 base, and the segment between their germline ends measures 5 bases.